Listed below are T cell receptor beta chains from one sample, sequenced in a study of beta chain features in type 1 diabetes. This table comes from immunoSEQ multiplex PCR, and its TCRdb copy is limited to in-frame clones, with some not included. The repertoire holds roughly 450,000 clones, with 11% to 15% as singletons. Sequencing was performed on naive CD4+ T cells from blood. The receptors derive from a man between 25 and 39 years old in good health. The CDR3 runs from the conserved cysteine through the conserved F or W. D genes are given only for firm matches. Clone size, where shown, is once, few, many, or a class for clones that have expanded.

size	D	V	J	DNA	CDR3
.	TRBD1	TRBV30	TRBJ2-3	TGTGCCTGGCGGAGACAGGGAAACACAGATACGCAGTATTTT	CAWRRQGNTDTQYF
few	TRBD2	TRBV7-2	TRBJ2-3	TGTGCCAGCGGGAGCGGGATAAGCACAGATACGCAGTATTTT	CASGSGISTDTQYF
few	.	TRBV11-3	TRBJ2-1	TGTGCCAGCAGCACAATCAATGAGCAGTTCTTC	CASSTINEQFF
.	.	TRBV7-9	TRBJ2-3	TGTGCCAGCAGCTTGCGCGAAGCAGCTACGCAGTATTTT	CASSLREAATQYF
.	.	TRBV7-9	TRBJ2-5	TGTGCCAGCAGTTTTAGCGAGATTAGAGAGACCCAGTACTTC	CASSFSEIRETQYF
.	.	TRBV7-9	TRBJ1-2	TGTGCCAGCAGCTTTGTCAGCGGATACTATGGCTACACCTTC	CASSFVSGYYGYTF
few	.	TRBV4-1	TRBJ2-1	TGCGCCAGCAGCCAAGACATAGTTGCGGGTACTGGTGAGCAGTTCTTC	CASSQDIVAGTGEQFF
few	TRBD2	TRBV4-3	TRBJ2-6	TGCGCCAGCAGCCAAGATCGTTTAGCGGGAGCCAACGTCCTGACTTTC	CASSQDRLAGANVLTF
few	.	TRBV27	TRBJ1-2	TGTGCCAGCAGTCTGAGTGAGAACTATGGCTACACCTTC	CASSLSENYGYTF
.	.	TRBV25-1	TRBJ1-1	TGTGCCAGCAGTGATCAAACCTGGACAGAAGACACTGAAGCTTTCTTT	CASSDQTWTEDTEAFF
.	TRBD1	TRBV7-9	TRBJ2-1	TGTGCCAGCAGCCTGACAGGGGGGAACAATGAGCAGTTCTTC	CASSLTGGNNEQFF
.	.	TRBV7-9	TRBJ2-7	TGTGCCAGCAGCTTAGCGGGGGGATCGGTTTACGAGCAGTACTTC	CASSLAGGSVYEQYF
.	.	TRBV30	TRBJ2-6	TGTGCCTGGAGTGTCGGGGCTTCTGGGGCCAACGTCCTGACTTTC	CAWSVGASGANVLTF
.	.	TRBV5-4	TRBJ2-3	TGTGCCAGCAGCGTAAAGGGTGCAGATACGCAGTATTTT	CASSVKGADTQYF